This TCR beta chain was retrieved from a study of T cell repertoires in cytomegalovirus infection. Background on the study: Public TCR beta signatures indicated both CMV infection and matching HLA type. The study's findings and limits: In two of eight donors, the top clonotype was HLA-C-restricted CMV-specific.

In TCRdb, the reads were re-called with MiXCR into one record per CDR3 protein. The table records 200,000 to 300,000 distinct CDR3 sequences, approximately 10% of them present only once. With regard to this clonotype: Its target is unknown.

Germline V gene lookup returns CDR1 MDHEN and CDR2 SYDVKM. The CDR3 has 16 residues. Trimming took 2 bases from V and 2 from J, leaving 10 bases between them. This chain joins TRBV28 and TRBJ2-6, with TRBD1 as a possible D gene (6 bases). Sequenced input: PBMCs. This receptor was obtained from a human donor in good health (CMV status not recorded). Some clones in this sample may be carry-over from other donors' samples. CDR3 DNA sequence: TGTGCCAGCAGTTTAAACAGGGCCACTGGGGCCAACGTCCTGACTTTC. It encodes CASSLNRATGANVLTF.